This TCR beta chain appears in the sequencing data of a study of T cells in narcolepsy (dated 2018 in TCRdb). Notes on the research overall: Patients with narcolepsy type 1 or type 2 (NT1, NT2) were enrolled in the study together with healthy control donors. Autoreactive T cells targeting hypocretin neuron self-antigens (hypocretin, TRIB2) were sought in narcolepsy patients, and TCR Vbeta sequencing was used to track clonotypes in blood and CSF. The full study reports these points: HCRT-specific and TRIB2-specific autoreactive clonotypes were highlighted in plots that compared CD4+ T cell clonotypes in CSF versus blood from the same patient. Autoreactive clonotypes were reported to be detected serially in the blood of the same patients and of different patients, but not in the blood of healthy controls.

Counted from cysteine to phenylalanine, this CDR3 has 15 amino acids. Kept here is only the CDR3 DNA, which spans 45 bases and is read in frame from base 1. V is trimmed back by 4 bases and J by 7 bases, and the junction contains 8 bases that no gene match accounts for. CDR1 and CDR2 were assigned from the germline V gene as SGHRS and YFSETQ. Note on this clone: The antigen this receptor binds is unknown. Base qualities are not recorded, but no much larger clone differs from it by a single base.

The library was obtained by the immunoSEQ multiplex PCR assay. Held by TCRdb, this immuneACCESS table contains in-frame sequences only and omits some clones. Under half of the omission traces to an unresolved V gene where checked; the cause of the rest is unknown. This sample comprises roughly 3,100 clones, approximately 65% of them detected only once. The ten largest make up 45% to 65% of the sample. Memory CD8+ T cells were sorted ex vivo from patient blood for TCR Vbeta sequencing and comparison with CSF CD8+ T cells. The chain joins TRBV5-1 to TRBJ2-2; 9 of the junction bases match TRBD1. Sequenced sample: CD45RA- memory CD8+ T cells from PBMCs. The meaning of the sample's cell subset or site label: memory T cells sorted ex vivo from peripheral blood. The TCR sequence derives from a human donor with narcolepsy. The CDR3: CASSGPGQGGGELFF. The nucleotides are TGCGCCAGCAGCGGCCCGGGACAGGGAGGCGGGGAGCTGTTTTTT.